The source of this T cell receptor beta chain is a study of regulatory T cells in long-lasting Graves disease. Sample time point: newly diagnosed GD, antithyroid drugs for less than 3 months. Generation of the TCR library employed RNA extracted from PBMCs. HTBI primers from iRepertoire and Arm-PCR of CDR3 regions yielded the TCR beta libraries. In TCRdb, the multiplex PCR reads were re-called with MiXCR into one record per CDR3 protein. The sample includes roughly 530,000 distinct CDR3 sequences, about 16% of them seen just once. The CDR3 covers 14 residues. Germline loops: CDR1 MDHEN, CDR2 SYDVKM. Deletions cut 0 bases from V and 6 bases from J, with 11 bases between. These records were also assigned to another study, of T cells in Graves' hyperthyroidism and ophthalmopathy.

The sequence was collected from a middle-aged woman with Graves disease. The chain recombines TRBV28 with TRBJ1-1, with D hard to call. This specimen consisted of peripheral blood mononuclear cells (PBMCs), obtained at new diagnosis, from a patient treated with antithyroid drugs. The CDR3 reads CASSLWNESPEAFF. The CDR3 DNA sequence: TGTGCCAGCAGTTTATGGAATGAATCTCCTGAAGCTTTCTTT.